The entry that follows covers one T cell receptor (beta chain) sequence. This sample was taken from a study of blood T cell repertoires in COVID-19. On the study more broadly: Nucleic acid was either cDNA or gDNA, and it came from T cells, B-cell-depleted T cells, or PBMCs.

Generated by immunoSEQ multiplex PCR, the TCRdb table keeps only in-frame clones and is missing some. The data show about 110,000 clones, with around four fifths seen just once and approximately 18% held by the top ten. CDR3 size: 13 residues. Germline CDR1 and CDR2: SNHLY and FYNNEI. Between the trimmed V and J ends, which lost 6 bases and 4 bases, there was a span of 12 bases. Sequencing used peripheral blood. This chain links TRBV2 with TRBJ1-1; TRBD1 might be the D (6 bases). The source is a woman aged 55-70 years with acute or convalescent COVID-19. This chain's CDR3 is CASRDRGGTEAFF. The CDR3 region has the DNA TGTGCCAGCAGGGATAGGGGGGGCACTGAAGCTTTCTTT.